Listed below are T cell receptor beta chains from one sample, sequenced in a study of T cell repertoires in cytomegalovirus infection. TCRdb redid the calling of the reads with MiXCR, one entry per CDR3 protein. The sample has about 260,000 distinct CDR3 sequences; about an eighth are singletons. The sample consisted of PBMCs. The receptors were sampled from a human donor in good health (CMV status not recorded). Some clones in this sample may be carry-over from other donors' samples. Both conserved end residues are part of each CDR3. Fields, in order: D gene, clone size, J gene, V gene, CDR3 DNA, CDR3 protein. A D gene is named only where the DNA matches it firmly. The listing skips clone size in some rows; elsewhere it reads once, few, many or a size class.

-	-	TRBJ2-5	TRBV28	TGTGCCAGCAGCCTCCGGGACATAGAGACCCAGTACTTC	CASSLRDIETQYF
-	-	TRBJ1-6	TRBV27	TGTGCCAGCAGCAAGAGACCGGGGAGCTCCTATAATTCACCCCTCCACTTT	CASSKRPGSSYNSPLHF
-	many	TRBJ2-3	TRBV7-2	TGTGCCAGCAGCCCCCTGAGGGAGGCCACAGATACGCAGTATTTT	CASSPLREATDTQYF
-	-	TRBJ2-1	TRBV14	TGTGCCAGCAGCCAACTCTTAGGGGCTTACAATGAGCAGTTCTTC	CASSQLLGAYNEQFF
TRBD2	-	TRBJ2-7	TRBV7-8	TGTGCCAGCAGCCCTATTAGCGGGAGGGCCGGCGAGCAGTACTTC	CASSPISGRAGEQYF
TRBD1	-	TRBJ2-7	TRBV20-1	TGCAGTGCTAGAAGACAGGGGGCCACCTACGAGCAGTACTTC	CSARRQGATYEQYF
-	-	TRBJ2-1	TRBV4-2	TGTGCCAGCAGCCAAGATTCCGCCTACAATGAGCAGTTCTTC	CASSQDSAYNEQFF
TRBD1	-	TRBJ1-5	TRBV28	TGTGCCAGCAGTTCCCGGACAGGGGGCGATCAGCCCCAGCATTTT	CASSSRTGGDQPQHF
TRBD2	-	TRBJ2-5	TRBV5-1	TGCGCCAGCAGCTTGGCGGGACTAGCGGGCGAGACCCAGTACTTC	CASSLAGLAGETQYF
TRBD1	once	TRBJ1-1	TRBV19	TGTGCCAGTAGTATCAACAGGGGGCGGCTACCGAACACTGAAGCTTTCTTT	CASSINRGRLPNTEAFF
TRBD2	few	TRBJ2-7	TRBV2	TGTGCCAGCAGTACTAGCGGGGGGTTCTACGAGCAGTACTTC	CASSTSGGFYEQYF
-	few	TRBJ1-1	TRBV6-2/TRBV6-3	TGTGCCAGCAAGGACGACACTGAAGCTTTCTTT	CASKDDTEAFF
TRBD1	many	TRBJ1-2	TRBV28	TGTGCCAGCAGTCCCCCGGGACAGGCTTCCCTAAAGGGCTACACCTTC	CASSPPGQASLKGYTF
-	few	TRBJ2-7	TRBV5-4	TGTGCCAGCAGCAGGGGACCGTCCTCCTACGAGCAGTACTTC	CASSRGPSSYEQYF
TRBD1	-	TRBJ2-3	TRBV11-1	TGTGCCAGCAGCAACTCGGACAGGGGGCGAGGATATACGCAGTATTTT	CASSNSDRGRGYTQYF
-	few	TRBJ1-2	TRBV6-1	TGTGCCAGCAGTGTTCAGGAGTATGGCTACACCTTC	CASSVQEYGYTF
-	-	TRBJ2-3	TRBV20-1	TGCAGTGCTAGAGATCTGGAATCCACAGATACGCAGTATTTT	CSARDLESTDTQYF
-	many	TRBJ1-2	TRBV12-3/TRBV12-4	TGTGCCAGCAGTTTGTCAAGTCGGGACAAACACTATGGCTACACCTTC	CASSLSSRDKHYGYTF
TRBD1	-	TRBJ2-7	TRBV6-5	TGTGCCAGCAGTTGGGACAGGGAACAGTACTTC	CASSWDREQYF
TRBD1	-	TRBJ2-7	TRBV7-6	TGTGCCAGCAGCGACACCCGGGACAGGGCTTACGAGCAGTACTTC	CASSDTRDRAYEQYF
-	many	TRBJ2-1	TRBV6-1	TGTGCCAGCGGACTCTACAATGAGCAGTTCTTC	CASGLYNEQFF
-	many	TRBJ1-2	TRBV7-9	TGTGCCAGCAGCTTAATTCTGGGGCAGGGTCGGGACTATGGCTACACCTTC	CASSLILGQGRDYGYTF
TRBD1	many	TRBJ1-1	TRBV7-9	TGTGCCAGCAGGCCCGGGACAGAGAACACTGAAGCTTTCTTT	CASRPGTENTEAFF
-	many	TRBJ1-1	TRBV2	TGTGCCAGCAGTGATACCATCACAGGGAAGGACACTGAAGCTTTCTTT	CASSDTITGKDTEAFF
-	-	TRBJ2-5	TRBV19	TGTGCCAGTAGTGGACGCCGGGACATCCAAGAGACCCAGTACTTC	CASSGRRDIQETQYF
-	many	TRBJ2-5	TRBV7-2	TGTGCCAGCAGCCTAGATCTAGTAAACCAAGAGACCCAGTACTTC	CASSLDLVNQETQYF
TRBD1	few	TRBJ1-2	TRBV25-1	TGTGCCAGCAGTGTCTACAGGGGTGGCTACACCTTC	CASSVYRGGYTF
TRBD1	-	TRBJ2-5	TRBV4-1	TGCGCCAGCAGCCATAACCGGGACAGTGGGGAGACCCAGTACTTC	CASSHNRDSGETQYF
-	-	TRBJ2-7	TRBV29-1	TGCAGCGTTGTGGCGGGATCACTCTACGAGCAGTACTTC	CSVVAGSLYEQYF
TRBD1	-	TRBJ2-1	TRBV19	TGTGCCAGTAGTGGAAGACAGGGTCGCTCCTACAATGAGCAGTTCTTC	CASSGRQGRSYNEQFF
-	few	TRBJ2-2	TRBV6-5	TGTGCCAGCAGTTACGCGGCCAGCTACACCGGGGAGCTGTTTTTT	CASSYAASYTGELFF
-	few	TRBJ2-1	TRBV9	TGTGCCAGCAGCGTAGAACCAGGGCCGTCCTCGTACAATGAGCAGTTCTTC	CASSVEPGPSSYNEQFF
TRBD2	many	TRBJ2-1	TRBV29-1	TGCAGCGTCGAAGCGACCGGACTAGCGGGGTGGGTCGACATGTCGAATGAGCAGTTCTTC	CSVEATGLAGWVDMSNEQFF
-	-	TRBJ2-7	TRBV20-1	TGCAGTGCTAGAGATCCAAGCCCAGGGGGGCACTACGAGCAGTACTTC	CSARDPSPGGHYEQYF
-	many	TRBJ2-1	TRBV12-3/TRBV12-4	TGTGCCAGCAGTCCTCGTCAGTCTGCATTTCAGTTCTTC	CASSPRQSAFQFF
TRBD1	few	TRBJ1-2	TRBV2	TGTGCCAGCAGGGCTAACCTGGACAGGGTCTATGGCTACACCTTC	CASRANLDRVYGYTF
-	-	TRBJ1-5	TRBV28	TGTGCCAGCAGGTCCCCCCTAGCCAATCAGCCCCAGCATTTT	CASRSPLANQPQHF
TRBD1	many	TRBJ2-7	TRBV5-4	TGTGCCAGCAGCTTGGGAGTAGAAGGGACAGGGGTGGACTTC	CASSLGVEGTGVDF
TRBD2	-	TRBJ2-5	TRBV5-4	TGTGCCAGCAGCTCGACTAGCGGGGAGACCCAGTACTTC	CASSSTSGETQYF
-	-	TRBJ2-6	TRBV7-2	TGTGCCAGCAGCCCCGAGAGGCAGGGCCTTTTCTCTGGGGCCAACGTCCTGACTTTC	CASSPERQGLFSGANVLTF
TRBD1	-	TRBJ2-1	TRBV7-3	TGTGCCAGCAGCCGGGACAGGGACCATTACAATGAGCAGTTCTTC	CASSRDRDHYNEQFF
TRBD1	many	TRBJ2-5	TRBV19	TGTGCCAGTAGTTTCGGACAGGGGTCAGAGACCCAGTACTTC	CASSFGQGSETQYF
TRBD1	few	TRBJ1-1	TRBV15	TGTGCCACCGTCGAGGGGGCGGCGGTGGGCACTGAAGCTTTCTTT	CATVEGAAVGTEAFF
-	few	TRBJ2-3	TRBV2	TGTGCCAGCAGTGAAGGAGGTAGCGGTGATGCAGATACGCAGTATTTT	CASSEGGSGDADTQYF
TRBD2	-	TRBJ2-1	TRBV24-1	TGTGCCACCAGTGGCCCGGGGGGAAGCTCCTACAATGAGCAGTTCTTC	CATSGPGGSSYNEQFF
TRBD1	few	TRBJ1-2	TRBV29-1	TGCAGCGTGGTTAGGGGACAGAACTATGGCTACACCTTC	CSVVRGQNYGYTF
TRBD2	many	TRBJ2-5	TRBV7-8	TGTGCCAGCAGCTTCCCAGCGGGAGGGGGAGAGACCCAGTACTTC	CASSFPAGGGETQYF
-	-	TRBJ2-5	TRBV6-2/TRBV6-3	TGTGCCAGCGGAAGAGTGCAGGAGACCCAGTACTTC	CASGRVQETQYF
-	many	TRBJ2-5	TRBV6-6	TGTGCCAGCAGTTACTCGAAGGGCAGCCAAGAGACCCAGTACTTC	CASSYSKGSQETQYF
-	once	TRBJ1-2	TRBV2	TGTGCCAGCAGTGAAACCCGACAGTTCCGGGGCTACACCTTC	CASSETRQFRGYTF
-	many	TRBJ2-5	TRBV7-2	TGTGCCAGCAGCTTATCATCTTCGAGGAGAGAGACCCAGTACTTC	CASSLSSSRRETQYF
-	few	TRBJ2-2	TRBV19	TGTGCCAGTAGTCCTCAATATGTGGGGGAGCTGTTTTTT	CASSPQYVGELFF
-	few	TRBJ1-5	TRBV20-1	TGCAGTGCTAGAGGGCACAATCAGCCCCAGCATTTT	CSARGHNQPQHF